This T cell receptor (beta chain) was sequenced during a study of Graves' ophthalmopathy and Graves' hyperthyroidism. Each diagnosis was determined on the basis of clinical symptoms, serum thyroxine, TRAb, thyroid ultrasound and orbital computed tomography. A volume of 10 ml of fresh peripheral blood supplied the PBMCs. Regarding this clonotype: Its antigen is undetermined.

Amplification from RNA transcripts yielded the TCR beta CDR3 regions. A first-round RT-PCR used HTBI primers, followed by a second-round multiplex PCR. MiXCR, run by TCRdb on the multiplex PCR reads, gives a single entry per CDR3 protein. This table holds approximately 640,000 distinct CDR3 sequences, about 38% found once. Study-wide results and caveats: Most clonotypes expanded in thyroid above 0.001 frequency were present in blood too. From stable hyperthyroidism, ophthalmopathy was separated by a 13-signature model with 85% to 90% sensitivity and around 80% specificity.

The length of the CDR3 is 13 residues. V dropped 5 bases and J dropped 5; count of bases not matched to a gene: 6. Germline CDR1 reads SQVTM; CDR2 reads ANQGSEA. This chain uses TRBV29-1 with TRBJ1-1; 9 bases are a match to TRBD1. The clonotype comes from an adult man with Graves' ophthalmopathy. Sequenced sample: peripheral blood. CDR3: CSVNRGLITEAFF. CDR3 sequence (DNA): TGCAGCGTTAACAGGGGGCTAATTACTGAAGCTTTCTTT.